This is a list of T cell receptor beta chains from one sample in a study of early T cells in non-severe SARS-CoV-2 infection. In TCRdb, the 5' RACE reads were re-called with MiXCR into one record per CDR3 protein. Of approximately 65,000 distinct CDR3 sequences detected, about 12% appear once; the ten largest clones hold around 3.9%. The sequencing input was whole blood. All receptors come from an adult who was a healthcare worker with PCR-confirmed SARS-CoV-2 infection or an uninfected control (not recorded which). Both conserved end residues are part of each CDR3. A D gene is named only where the DNA matches it firmly. Clone size is shown for a subset of rows, as once, few, many or a class of expanded clone.

abundance	j_gene	len	d_gene	v_gene	CDR3nt	CDR3aa
many	TRBJ1-6	17	-	TRBV5-4	TGTGCCAGCAGCTCCGGGGGCAGGTACTCCTATAATTCACCCCTCCACTTT	CASSSGGRYSYNSPLHF
many	TRBJ1-1	15	-	TRBV4-3	TGCGCCAGCAGCCAAGATACGGGGGCGAACACTGAAGCTTTCTTT	CASSQDTGANTEAFF
-	TRBJ1-5	15	-	TRBV5-1	TGCGCCAGCAGCTTGGACGGGGCGAAAAATCAGCCCCAGCATTTT	CASSLDGAKNQPQHF
-	TRBJ1-1	15	TRBD1	TRBV25-1	TGTGCCAGCAGGGGGGCGGGACAGCTGAACACTGAAGCTTTCTTT	CASRGAGQLNTEAFF
many	TRBJ2-4	14	-	TRBV14	TGTGCCAGCAGCCAGGGCAGCGTAGTTAACATTCAGTACTTC	CASSQGSVVNIQYF
few	TRBJ1-5	14	-	TRBV2	TGTGCCAGCAGTGAAGGGATAGTTGGTCAGCCCCAGCATTTT	CASSEGIVGQPQHF
many	TRBJ2-1	13	-	TRBV9	TGTGCCAGCAGCCCCGCCCGGGGTGGGGAGCAGTTCTTC	CASSPARGGEQFF
many	TRBJ1-1	13	-	TRBV10-1	TGCGCCAGCAGCCTGACAAGTTTCACTGAAGCTTTCTTT	CASSLTSFTEAFF
many	TRBJ2-7	13	TRBD1	TRBV5-1	TGCGCCAGCAGCGAGACAGGGGGGGACGAGCAGTACTTC	CASSETGGDEQYF
many	TRBJ2-7	17	TRBD2	TRBV7-2	TGTGCCAGCAGCTCTCGACTAGCGGGGATGAGCTCCTACGAGCAGTACTTC	CASSSRLAGMSSYEQYF
many	TRBJ1-6	12	-	TRBV6-5	TGTGCCAGCAGCTCAGGGAATTCACCCCTCCACTTT	CASSSGNSPLHF
-	TRBJ2-7	15	TRBD1	TRBV5-5	TGTGCCAGCAGCAAGGGACAGGATCCGCCCTACGAGCAGTACTTC	CASSKGQDPPYEQYF
few	TRBJ1-1	14	TRBD1	TRBV12-3/TRBV12-4	TGTGCCAGCAGTGAAGACAGGGAGAACACTGAAGCTTTCTTT	CASSEDRENTEAFF
-	TRBJ1-5	14	TRBD1	TRBV5-1	TGCGCCAGCAGCAGCGGGACAGAGGATCAGCCCCAGCATTTT	CASSSGTEDQPQHF
few	TRBJ1-2	13	TRBD1	TRBV4-2	TGTGCCAGCAGCCAAGTCCAGGGGGTTGGCTACACCTTC	CASSQVQGVGYTF
few	TRBJ2-5	16	TRBD1	TRBV20-1	TGCAGTGCTGGCCAGAGTCCTCAGGGGGCACAAGAGACCCAGTACTTC	CSAGQSPQGAQETQYF
few	TRBJ2-7	15	TRBD1	TRBV12-3/TRBV12-4	TGTGCCAGCAGCCAACACAGGGGGTTTCCTTCCGAGCAGTACTTC	CASSQHRGFPSEQYF
few	TRBJ1-4	18	-	TRBV7-2	TGTGCCAGCAGCTTAGGACTGAGGGCTACGGCAACTAATGAAAAACTGTTTTTT	CASSLGLRATATNEKLFF
-	TRBJ2-3	13	-	TRBV29-1	TGCAGCGTTAATGCGGGGGCAACAGATACGCAGTATTTT	CSVNAGATDTQYF
few	TRBJ1-2	13	-	TRBV11-2	TGTGCCAGCAGCCCACAGGGTAACTATGGCTACACCTTC	CASSPQGNYGYTF
many	TRBJ2-7	14	-	TRBV18	TGTGCCAGCTCACCACTTGACCTGGGATACGAGCAGTACTTC	CASSPLDLGYEQYF
many	TRBJ1-2	12	-	TRBV12-3/TRBV12-4	TGTGCCAGCAGTCCCACAGTTTATGGCTACACCTTC	CASSPTVYGYTF
many	TRBJ1-1	13	-	TRBV7-7	TGTGCCAGCAGCTTGAGGCAGAACACTGAAGCTTTCTTT	CASSLRQNTEAFF
-	TRBJ2-4	15	-	TRBV11-1	TGTGCCAGCAGCCCAACAGGCGGAGAAGGGAACATTCAGTACTTC	CASSPTGGEGNIQYF
-	TRBJ1-1	12	-	TRBV5-1	TGCGCCAGCAGTTTGGAGAGGCGGCCCGCTTTCTTT	CASSLERRPAFF
-	TRBJ2-1	14	-	TRBV6-2/TRBV6-3	TGTGCCAGCAGTTACTCAATCGGGTACGGTGAGCAGTTCTTC	CASSYSIGYGEQFF
-	TRBJ1-4	14	-	TRBV6-1	TGTGCCAGCAGTGACCTTCGGCAGGTCGAAAAACTGTTTTTT	CASSDLRQVEKLFF
many	TRBJ2-3	17	-	TRBV5-4	TGTGCCAGCAGCGCTCCCCGTCTGGGGCCGAGCACAGATACGCAGTATTTT	CASSAPRLGPSTDTQYF
-	TRBJ1-1	14	-	TRBV29-1	TGCAGCGTTGAGGACAGCCGACGGAGGACTGAAGCTTTCTTT	CSVEDSRRRTEAFF
many	TRBJ1-5	15	TRBD1	TRBV7-9	TGTGCCAGCAGCTTGTCAGGGGGCGTCAATCAGCCCCAGCATTTT	CASSLSGGVNQPQHF
many	TRBJ1-1	15	TRBD1	TRBV6-5	TGTGCCAGCAGTGCCGGGGGGACAGTGAACACTGAAGCTTTCTTT	CASSAGGTVNTEAFF
once	TRBJ2-1	16	-	TRBV7-6	TGTGCCAGCAGCTTAGTTGCGGGGAGGACCTACAATGAGCAGTTCTTC	CASSLVAGRTYNEQFF
many	TRBJ2-3	15	-	TRBV4-1	TGCGCCAGCAGCCTTCGACAGGGAGGGGCAGATACGCAGTATTTT	CASSLRQGGADTQYF
-	TRBJ1-1	14	-	TRBV12-3/TRBV12-4	TGTGCCAGCAGTTTGGGACGGGTGAACACTGAAGCTTACTTT	CASSLGRVNTEAYF
-	TRBJ1-2	13	-	TRBV5-1	TGCGCCAGCAGCCCTACGGACAGTTATGGCTACACCTTC	CASSPTDSYGYTF
many	TRBJ2-3	14	TRBD1	TRBV30	TGTGCCTGGAGATTGGGACAGGACACAGATACGCAGTATTTT	CAWRLGQDTDTQYF
-	TRBJ1-5	13	-	TRBV30	TGTGCCTGGAGTCCTCGGAGCAATCAGCCCCAGCATTTT	CAWSPRSNQPQHF
many	TRBJ1-5	12	-	TRBV7-2	TGTGCCAGCAGCGTCCCAGGGATCCCCCAGCATTTT	CASSVPGIPQHF
many	TRBJ2-2	14	TRBD1	TRBV19	TGTGCCAGCCGGGACAGGGGAGACACCGGGGAGCTGTTTTTT	CASRDRGDTGELFF
-	TRBJ2-7	14	-	TRBV5-4	TGTGCCAGCAGCTCAGGAGCAGGGATCTACGAGCAGTACTTC	CASSSGAGIYEQYF
-	TRBJ2-2	14	-	TRBV30	TGTGCCTGGAGGCAGACCGCGAACACCGGGGAGCTGTTTTTT	CAWRQTANTGELFF
few	TRBJ1-4	18	-	TRBV15	TGTGCCACCAGCAGAGATCAGCTCTTCGGTTTTCGCAGTGAAAAACTGTTTTTT	CATSRDQLFGFRSEKLFF
-	TRBJ2-7	14	-	TRBV21-1	TGTGCCAGCAGCAAAGAGAACCACTCCTACGAGCAGTACTTC	CASSKENHSYEQYF
-	TRBJ2-6	14	TRBD1	TRBV20-1	TGCAGTGCCAGACAGGGGGCCGGGGCCAACGTCCTGACTTTC	CSARQGAGANVLTF
many	TRBJ2-2	13	-	TRBV27	TGTGCCAGCAGGCCGGGATTGAACGGGGAGCTGTTTTTT	CASRPGLNGELFF
-	TRBJ1-2	14	-	TRBV4-1	TGCGCCAGCAGCCAAGCGGGTGGAAATCGGGGCTACACCTTC	CASSQAGGNRGYTF